This TCR beta chain was sequenced during a study of Graves' ophthalmopathy and Graves' hyperthyroidism. For the study at large: Prior to any treatment, peripheral blood was collected at the time of initial diagnosis.

Diagnosis used clinical symptoms, serum thyroxine, TRAb, thyroid ultrasound and orbital computed tomography. PBMCs were isolated from a roughly 9.3 ml sample of fresh peripheral blood. This clonotype was detected a few times. The authors amplified TCR beta CDR3 regions, and they did so from RNA transcripts for repertoire sequencing. First-round RT-PCR with HTBI primers preceded a second-round multiplex PCR. One entry per CDR3 protein, called by TCRdb with MiXCR from the multiplex PCR reads. This sample has around 470,000 distinct CDR3 sequences, with around an eighth found just once. The V gene lost 2 bases and the J gene lost 5 bases, with 10 bases spanning the gap. CDR3 length: 14 residues. Germline V lookup: CDR1 SGHRS, CDR2 YFSETQ.

The chain is built from TRBV5-1 and TRBJ2-2, with a weak D call TRBD1 (6 bases). The sequenced sample was blood. The TCR sequence derives from a woman between 25 and 40 years old with Graves' ophthalmopathy. The CDR3 region is CASSFTGSTGELFF. The CDR3 coding sequence is TGCGCCAGCAGCTTTACAGGGAGTACCGGGGAGCTGTTTTTT.